This TCR beta chain stems from a study of spatial heterogeneity in lung cancer. At the level of the study: Beta-chain sequences consistently outnumbered alpha-chain sequences in detection. Study-wide points: Detection of ubiquitous tumor TCRs in blood was higher at resection than follow-up.

Time point described: sample taken at primary tumor resection. Tumor, nontumor lung or frozen PBMC supplied whole RNA that was sequenced unsorted. The donor population consisted of some 72 patients with untreated, early-stage non-small cell lung cancer. Every cDNA TCR molecule received its own unique molecular identifier. TCRdb itself ran the 5' RACE reads through MiXCR, one entry per CDR3 protein. The top ten hold 35% to 50% of the sample, which has tens of thousands of distinct CDR3 sequences, less than 15% seen once. A note on this clonotype: Its antigen is not known.

Germline lookup yields CDR1 LNHNV and CDR2 YYDKDF (reference sequence). Trimming cost V 6 bases and J 1 base, with 9 bases left between them. The CDR3 spans 13 residues. The sequences come from PBMCs, collected at surgery. The chain joins TRBV15 to TRBJ2-5, with D tentatively TRBD1 (7 bases). The TCR sequence derives from a male donor with early-stage non-small cell lung cancer. CDR3 DNA sequence: TGTGCCACCAGGCGGGACAGCCAAGAGACCCAGTACTTC. Translated, it gives CATRRDSQETQYF.